A selection of T cell receptor beta chains follows, all from one sample in a study of control samples from healthy donors and cancer patients. Here immunoSEQ multiplex PCR was the method, and the copy in TCRdb shows in-frame clones only, minus some. The sample has 100,000 to 150,000 clones, about 90% seen once. Material for sequencing was blood. These TCRs come from a man younger than 30 in good health. The CDR3 runs from the conserved cysteine through the conserved F or W. A D gene is named only where the DNA matches it firmly. A clone size is listed for some rows: how often the clone was seen (once, few, many), or a class if it is expanded.

J gene | clone size | V gene | D gene | CDR3 protein | CDR3 DNA
TRBJ1-4 | . | TRBV7-2 | TRBD1 | CASSLGTLGQVNEKLFF | TGTGCCAGCAGCTTAGGGACTCTCGGACAGGTTAATGAAAAACTGTTTTTT
TRBJ2-7 | . | TRBV5-1 | . | CASSPPGRTYEQYF | TGCGCCAGCAGCCCTCCGGGACGGACCTACGAGCAGTACTTC
TRBJ2-3 | . | TRBV5-1 | TRBD1 | CASSPHRGPYTDTQYF | TGCGCCAGCAGCCCTCACAGGGGGCCTTACACAGATACGCAGTATTTT
TRBJ2-1 | . | TRBV5-1 | TRBD2 | CASSLSGAGNEQFF | TGCGCCAGCAGCTTGAGCGGGGCGGGGAATGAGCAGTTCTTC
TRBJ2-1 | once | TRBV29-1 | . | CSVLSGEIYNEQFF | TGCAGCGTCTTATCTGGGGAGATCTACAATGAGCAGTTCTTC
TRBJ1-1 | . | TRBV10-3 | . | CAISAGSLNTEAFF | TGTGCCATCAGTGCCGGATCCTTGAACACTGAAGCTTTCTTT
TRBJ1-5 | . | TRBV25-1 | . | CASSEGRSNQPQHF | TGTGCCAGCAGTGAAGGCAGGAGCAATCAGCCCCAGCATTTT
TRBJ1-1 | . | TRBV15 | TRBD1 | CATSREQGLTEAFF | TGTGCCACCAGCAGAGAACAGGGGCTCACTGAAGCTTTCTTT
TRBJ1-2 | few | TRBV5-8 | TRBD1 | CASNGQGNFYGYTF | TGTGCCAGCAATGGACAGGGAAACTTCTATGGCTACACCTTC
TRBJ1-6 | . | TRBV21-1 | . | CASSKALLQFWGSYNSPLHF | TGTGCCAGCAGCAAAGCGCTTCTTCAGTTTTGGGGCTCCTATAATTCACCCCTCCACTTT
TRBJ2-7 | . | TRBV4-1 | TRBD1 | CASSQRTGAPYEQYF | TGCGCCAGCAGCCAGCGGACAGGCGCCCCCTACGAGCAGTACTTC
TRBJ2-3 | . | TRBV7-6 | . | CASSLGHLDTQYF | TGTGCCAGCAGCTTAGGTCACCTCGATACGCAGTATTTT
TRBJ2-5 | . | TRBV5-1 | TRBD1 | CASSPGTEREQTQYF | TGCGCCAGCAGCCCCGGGACAGAAAGGGAGCAGACCCAGTACTTC
TRBJ2-3 | once | TRBV18 | TRBD2 | CASSPRSRDYSPSTDTQYF | TGTGCCAGCTCACCAAGGTCACGGGACTACTCCCCCAGCACAGATACGCAGTATTTT
TRBJ2-7 | . | TRBV3-1/TRBV3-2 | . | CASSYGTKSYEQYF | TGTGCCAGCAGCTACGGGACCAAGTCCTACGAGCAGTACTTC
TRBJ1-1 | . | TRBV27 | . | CASSKTRGLDTEAFF | TGTGCCAGCAGCAAGACCAGGGGATTAGACACTGAAGCTTTCTTT
TRBJ1-1 | . | TRBV4-3 | . | CASSQELARTEAFF | TGCGCCAGCAGCCAAGAATTGGCGAGAACTGAAGCTTTCTTT
TRBJ2-3 | . | TRBV5-6 | . | CASSLDLHGTDTQYF | TGTGCCAGCAGCTTGGACCTCCACGGGACAGATACGCAGTATTTT
TRBJ1-3 | . | TRBV5-1 | . | CASSFGPAFSSGNTIYF | TGCGCCAGCAGCTTCGGGCCAGCATTTTCCTCTGGAAACACCATATATTTT
TRBJ2-7 | . | TRBV7-9 | TRBD1 | CASTGISVTGEQYF | TGTGCCTCGACAGGGATATCGGTAACCGGCGAGCAGTACTTC
TRBJ1-1 | . | TRBV3-1/TRBV3-2 | . | CASSPNTGNTEAFF | TGTGCCAGCAGCCCTAACACAGGGAACACTGAAGCTTTCTTT
TRBJ1-6 | . | TRBV9 | . | CASSVVSSVNSPLHF | TGTGCCAGCAGCGTAGTTTCTTCCGTTAATTCACCCCTCCACTTT
TRBJ2-1 | . | TRBV29-1 | . | CSVDTIQGQNEQFF | TGCAGCGTTGATACGATCCAGGGACAAAATGAGCAGTTCTTC
TRBJ2-7 | . | TRBV29-1 | TRBD2 | CSVSIPTSGVSYEQYF | TGCAGCGTTTCAATCCCGACTAGCGGCGTCTCCTACGAGCAGTACTTC
TRBJ1-6 | . | TRBV10-1 | TRBD1 | CASSQDRAGSPLHF | TGCGCCAGCAGCCAGGACAGGGCTGGCTCACCCCTCCACTTT
TRBJ2-5 | . | TRBV5-4 | . | CASTNFPETQYF | TGTGCCAGCACCAACTTTCCGGAGACCCAGTACTTC
TRBJ2-6 | . | TRBV19 | . | CASIPGRSSGANVLTF | TGTGCCAGCATTCCGGGACGTAGCTCTGGGGCCAACGTCCTGACTTTC
TRBJ2-1 | . | TRBV7-3 | . | CASSLTGTYNEQFF | TGTGCCAGCAGCTTAACAGGGACCTACAATGAGCAGTTCTTC
TRBJ2-6 | . | TRBV7-2 | . | CASSFKSGSGANVLTF | TGTGCCAGCAGCTTTAAATCCGGCTCTGGGGCCAACGTCCTGACTTTC
TRBJ2-5 | . | TRBV5-3 | TRBD2 | CARSGRLAGGAETQYF | TGTGCCAGAAGCGGGCGACTAGCGGGGGGGGCCGAGACCCAGTACTTC
TRBJ2-1 | . | TRBV24-1 | . | CATSDPPGSPRGEQFF | TGTGCCACCAGTGACCCACCCGGATCCCCCCGGGGTGAGCAGTTCTTC
TRBJ1-6 | . | TRBV19 | . | CASSTSTGRGGDSPLHF | TGTGCCAGTAGTACCTCGACGGGCAGGGGCGGTGATTCACCCCTCCACTTT
TRBJ2-5 | . | TRBV6-2/TRBV6-3 | TRBD2 | CASSKPGLAGEETQYF | TGTGCCAGCAGTAAACCGGGACTAGCGGGGGAAGAGACCCAGTACTTC